This T cell receptor (beta chain) is from a study of molecular identifiers for immune sequencing clone quantification. Overall study results and limits: In naive cells, clones above 20 RNA copies held under 1% of molecules, whereas in effector cells they held over 99%.

Previously described methods with listed TCR primers produced the bulk TCR libraries. Each CDR3 protein gets one entry after TCRdb re-called the PCR reads with MiXCR. The sample lists around 480,000 distinct CDR3 sequences, 20% to 25% occurring once. Sorted cells numbering about 19,000 to 1,100,000, with 10%, 30% or 50% RNA, yielded the naive CD8 libraries. For naive CD8 T cells, sorting used the CD8+CD4-CCR7+CD45RA+ phenotype. Germline V gives CDR1 MNHEY, CDR2 SVGAGI. This CDR3 is 21 amino acids long. The sample holds one count of this clonotype. Its antigen is not known. This clone may be a read error of a much larger clone one base away.

The chain couples TRBV6-5 to TRBJ2-6; 7 positions agree with TRBD1. Sequencing was carried out using naive CD8+ T cells from blood, with Jurkat cell RNA spiked in. As for subset: FACS-sorted CD8+CD4-CCR7+CD45RA+ naive T cells. The clonotype originates from a human donor in good health. Some libraries in this study had Jurkat cell RNA spiked in. The chain's CDR3 is CACSYWPPQGVPLSGANVLTF. The CDR3 DNA reads as TGTGCCTGCAGTTACTGGCCCCCCCAGGGGGTCCCGCTCTCTGGGGCCAACGTCCTGACTTTC.